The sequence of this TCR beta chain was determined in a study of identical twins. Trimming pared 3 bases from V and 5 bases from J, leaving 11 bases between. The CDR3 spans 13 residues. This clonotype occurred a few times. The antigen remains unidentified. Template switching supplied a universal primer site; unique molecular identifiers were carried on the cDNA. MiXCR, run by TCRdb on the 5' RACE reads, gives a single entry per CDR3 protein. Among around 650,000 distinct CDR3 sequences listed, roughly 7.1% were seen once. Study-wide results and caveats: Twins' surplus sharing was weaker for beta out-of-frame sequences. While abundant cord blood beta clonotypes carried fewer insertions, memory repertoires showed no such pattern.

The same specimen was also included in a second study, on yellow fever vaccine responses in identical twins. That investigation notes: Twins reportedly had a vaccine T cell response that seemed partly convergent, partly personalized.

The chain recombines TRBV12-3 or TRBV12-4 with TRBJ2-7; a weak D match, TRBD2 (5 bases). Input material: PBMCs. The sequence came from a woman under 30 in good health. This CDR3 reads CASSFEGMNEQYF. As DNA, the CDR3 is TGTGCCAGCAGTTTCGAGGGAATGAACGAGCAGTACTTC.